The 20 T cell receptor beta chains presented below share a single source sample, sequenced in a study of identical twins. MiXCR, applied by TCRdb to the 5' RACE reads, yields one record per CDR3 protein. The sample lists about 660,000 distinct CDR3 sequences, less than 10% occurring once. The data were also submitted as part of a second study, on yellow fever vaccine responses in identical twins.

Sequencing was performed on PBMCs. These receptors came from a woman aged 18-30 years in good health.

The chain is built from TRBV6-6 and TRBJ1-2; TRBD1 agrees at 8 bases. Germline loops: CDR1 MNHNY, CDR2 SVGAGI (reference sequence). The CDR3 has 13 amino acids. The ends lost 4 bases at V and 8 bases at J; junction bases unmatched: 6. The CDR3 nucleotides are TGTGCCAGCAGTTTTTGGACAGGGTCGGGCTACACCTTC. Translation: CASSFWTGSGYTF.

This clonotype came up a few times. This chain joins TRBV9 and TRBJ2-1, with 11 positions matching TRBD2. The CDR3 consists of 17 residues. Trimming at V came to 0 bases and at J to 6 bases, leaving 8 bases not matched to a gene. Germline CDR1 and CDR2: SGDLS and YYNGEE. The CDR3 region is CASSVGLLAGAANEQFF. In nucleotides, the CDR3 is TGTGCCAGCAGCGTAGGTCTACTAGCGGGGGCTGCCAATGAGCAGTTCTTC.

The chain couples TRBV7-2 to TRBJ2-1, with 13 bases fitting TRBD2. Germline CDR1 reads SGHTA; CDR2 reads FQGNSA. The CDR3 sequence is 15 residues long. V lost 3 bases, J lost 10 bases, and 6 bases stayed unmatched. The CDR3 DNA is TGTGCCAGCAGCTTGAAGGGACTAGCGGGATTAGAGCAGTTCTTC. Encoded protein: CASSLKGLAGLEQFF.

This clonotype appeared many times. The chain carries TRBV7-2 and TRBJ2-7; D call uncertain. CDR1 and CDR2 (germline): SGHTA, FQGNSA. CDR3 size: 13 residues. V was clipped by 4 bases and J by 2 bases, with 9 bases between them. The CDR3 DNA follows: TGTGCCAGCAGCTCTACGGACCCCTACGAGCAGTACTTC. It codes for CASSSTDPYEQYF.

The genes are TRBV10-3 and TRBJ2-7; perhaps D is TRBD1 or TRBD2 (5 bases each). Between the trimmed V and J ends, which lost 11 bases and 1 base, there was a span of 18 bases. CDR1 is ENHRY, CDR2 SYGVKD, per germline. The CDR3 contains 14 residues. CDR3 DNA: TGTGCCGCAACCGGTGGGGGAAGGTCCTACGAGCAGTACTTC. As protein: CAATGGGRSYEQYF.

V gene TRBV11-2 combines with J gene TRBJ2-7; 11 nucleotides agree with TRBD1. Trimming took 1 base from V and 3 from J; bases not matched to a gene: 8. This CDR3 comprises 17 residues. Germline loops: CDR1 SGHAT, CDR2 FQNNGV. The CDR3 protein is CASSLGLGQGAFYEQYF. CDR3 sequence (DNA): TGTGCCAGCAGCTTAGGACTCGGACAGGGGGCATTCTACGAGCAGTACTTC.

This clonotype was recorded a few times. The V and J genes are TRBV7-9 and TRBJ2-3; 7 bases align to TRBD1. Germline-derived CDR1 and CDR2 are SEHNR and FQNEAQ (reference sequence). The CDR3 totals 16 residues. Trimming at V came to 5 bases and at J to 2 bases, leaving 10 bases not matched to a gene. The CDR3 DNA follows: TGTGCCAGCAGCAACCAACAGGGGACAAACACAGATACGCAGTATTTT. Amino acid sequence: CASSNQQGTNTDTQYF.

This clonotype has a handful of counts. J is TRBJ2-1 and V is TRBV27; no definite D call. CDR1 MNHEY and CDR2 SMNVEV come from the germline V gene (reference sequence). The V end lost 6 bases, the J end lost 0 bases, and 9 bases lay between the germline ends. This CDR3 contains 14 residues. CDR3 in amino acids: CASSYSSSYNEQFF. As DNA, the CDR3 is TGTGCCAGCAGCTACAGTAGCTCCTACAATGAGCAGTTCTTC.

This chain connects TRBV29-1 to TRBJ2-7; D not resolved. Germline CDR1 reads SQVTM; CDR2 reads ANQGSEA. V was cut by 0 bases and J by 6 bases, with 12 bases left in between. There are 13 residues in the CDR3. The CDR3 bases are TGCAGCGTTGAAGAGGGTGGCGCAGTCGAGCAGTACTTC. This gives the protein CSVEEGGAVEQYF.

About this clonotype itself: A much larger clone sits a single nucleotide away, making a read error possible. V is TRBV5-6 and J is TRBJ2-1; D possibly uses TRBD1 or TRBD2 (5 bases each). Germline V gives CDR1 SGHDT, CDR2 YYEEEE. This CDR3 spans 14 amino acids. The ends were cut back, 3 bases at V and 5 bases at J, with 12 bases in the middle. The CDR3 here is CASSSGDQNNEQFF. For the CDR3, the DNA is TGTGCCAGCAGCTCCGGGGACCAAAACAATGAGCAGTTCTTC.

The table lists this clonotype with many counts. The chain is built from TRBV2 and TRBJ2-3; a weak D match, TRBD1 (5 bases). Germline CDR1 reads SNHLY; CDR2 reads FYNNEI. The CDR3 sequence is 14 residues long. The ends were cut back, 9 bases at V and 2 bases at J, with 15 bases in the middle. The CDR3 loop reads CASTGHTVTDTQYF. CDR3 coding DNA: TGTGCCAGTACCGGACACACAGTCACAGATACGCAGTATTTT.

The chain joins TRBV7-3 to TRBJ2-7; D is perhaps TRBD1 (5 bases). Germline values: CDR1 SGHTA, CDR2 FQGTGA. CDR3 length equals 13 residues. V was trimmed by 4 bases and J by 6 bases, leaving 13 bases between them. The CDR3 reads CASSYDRRGEQYF. The CDR3 DNA follows: TGTGCCAGCAGCTATGACAGACGAGGCGAGCAGTACTTC.

The V call is TRBV24-1, the J call TRBJ2-2; 8 positions agree with TRBD2. Trimming cost V 7 bases and J 2 bases; bases outside gene matches: 8. The CDR3 runs to 16 residues. Germline CDR1 and CDR2: KGHDR and SFDVKD. The CDR3 loop reads CATRAGGGTNTGELFF. In DNA form, the CDR3 reads TGTGCCACCAGGGCCGGGGGGGGAACAAACACCGGGGAGCTGTTTTTT.

The chain uses TRBV20-1 and TRBJ2-1; the match to TRBD2 covers 11 bases. Trimming cost V 0 bases and J 3 bases; bases outside gene matches: 10. The germline V gene has CDR1 DFQATT and CDR2 SNEGSKA (reference sequence). The CDR3 runs 18 residues. CDR3 region: CSARDLGTSGYNYNEQFF. The CDR3 nucleotides read TGCAGTGCTAGAGATCTCGGGACTAGCGGCTACAACTACAATGAGCAGTTCTTC.

This rearrangement joins TRBV2 to TRBJ2-3, with unresolved D. V lost 10 bases and J lost 1, with 3 bases in between. CDR1 and CDR2 from the germline V gene are SNHLY and FYNNEI. This CDR3 spans 10 amino acids. The CDR3 DNA reads as TGTGCCACACGCACAGATACGCAGTATTTT. It translates to CATRTDTQYF.

This clonotype was picked up many times. The chain employs TRBV3-1 and TRBJ2-3; a possible D gene is TRBD1 (6 bases). The germline CDR1 and CDR2 sequences are LGHDT and YNNKEL (reference sequence). This CDR3 region has 13 residues. V dropped 3 bases and J dropped 6 bases, with 10 bases sitting between them. Here the CDR3 DNA reads TGTGCCAGCAGCCAGTTACAGGGTGATACGCAGTATTTT. The encoded protein is CASSQLQGDTQYF.

This clonotype has more than one count but fewer than ten. The chain links TRBV7-2 to TRBJ2-5; D not resolved. V was cut by 3 bases and J by 5 bases, with 13 bases left in between. The CDR3 is made up of 14 amino acids. In germline, CDR1 is SGHTA, CDR2 FQGNSA. CDR3 sequence reads: CASSFDSLGETQYF. The CDR3 nucleotides are TGTGCCAGCAGCTTCGACTCCCTAGGGGAGACCCAGTACTTC.

This clonotype came up many times. The V call is TRBV29-1, the J call TRBJ2-5; D possibly uses TRBD1 or TRBD2 (5 bases each). The length of the CDR3 is 16 residues. Deletions cut 0 bases from V and 5 bases from J, with 19 bases between. CDR1 is SQVTM and CDR2 is ANQGSEA in the germline V gene. The CDR3 region is CSVEDRGRTKGETQYF. The CDR3 DNA is TGCAGCGTTGAAGATCGGGGCAGGACGAAGGGGGAGACCCAGTACTTC.

This chain connects TRBV4-1 to TRBJ2-2, with TRBD2 matching 11 bases. With V trimmed by 1 base and J by 1 base, 5 bases remained unmatched. The CDR3 contains 18 residues. CDR1 MGHRA and CDR2 YSYEKL come from the germline V gene. CDR3 nucleotides: TGCGCCAGCAGCCAAGTTGGCCTAGCGGGAGGGAACACCGGGGAGCTGTTTTTT. This translates into CASSQVGLAGGNTGELFF.

This clonotype has a count of ten or more. This chain uses TRBV3-1 with TRBJ2-7; either TRBD1 or TRBD2 may supply D (6 bases each). V lost 0 bases and J 4 bases, leaving 19 bases between the germline ends. The CDR3 extends over 17 amino acids. Germline loops: CDR1 LGHDT, CDR2 YNNKEL (reference sequence). This CDR3 reads CASSQDRSGATLYEQYF. The CDR3 DNA reads TGTGCCAGCAGCCAAGATCGGTCGGGGGCGACTTTATACGAGCAGTACTTC.